This entry lists 9 T cell receptor beta chains sequenced from one sample in a study of identifying expanded T cells in peripheral blood. Some clones are missing from TCRdb's copy, which holds only in-frame ones; the method was immunoSEQ multiplex PCR. There are some 120,000 clones in the sample; about four fifths occur only once, and 3.3% lies in the top ten. Sequencing was performed on blood. All receptors come from a person aged 18 to 70 in good health.

J is TRBJ1-1 and V is TRBV7-2; TRBD1 might be the D (5 bases). The V gene lost 5 bases and the J gene lost 4 bases, with 14 bases spanning the gap. This CDR3 has 14 residues. The germline gives CDR1 SGHTA, CDR2 FQGNSA. CDR3 bases: TGTGCCAGCAGCCCAACCTACGGGGGCACTGAAGCTTTCTTT. The encoded protein is CASSPTYGGTEAFF.

This rearrangement joins TRBV5-8 to TRBJ2-5; the match to TRBD1 covers 7 bases. The V gene's germline CDR1 is SGHTS and CDR2 YDEGEE. This CDR3 comprises 17 residues. V lost 4 bases to trimming and J lost 3 bases; unmatched junction nucleotides: 15. The CDR3 loop is CASSGPRDSPRKETQYF. The CDR3 DNA reads as TGTGCCAGCAGCGGGCCCCGGGACAGCCCCAGGAAAGAGACCCAGTACTTC. Full variable domain (remainder filled in from reference TRBV5-8 and TRBJ2-5): EAGVTQSPTHLIKTRGQQATLRCSPISGHTSVYWYQQALGLGLQFLLWYDEGEERNRGNFPPRFSGRQFPNYSSELNVNALELEDSALYLCASSGPRDSPRKETQYFGPGTRLLVL.

V is TRBV6-6 and J is TRBJ1-2; the D gene is possibly TRBD1 (5 bases). Germline V lookup: CDR1 MNHNY, CDR2 SVGAGI (reference sequence). This CDR3 region has 16 residues. V gave up 4 bases and J gave up 0 bases, with 15 bases separating them. The CDR3 sequence: CASSSTGTFSNYGYTF. As DNA, the CDR3 is TGTGCCAGCAGTTCCACGGGGACCTTTTCTAACTATGGCTACACCTTC.

This chain links TRBV18 with TRBJ2-1; 9 bases are a match to TRBD1. J gave up 5 bases and V 4 bases, and 6 bases lay outside the gene matches. This CDR3 is 15 amino acids long. Germline values: CDR1 KGHSH, CDR2 LQKENI. CDR3 DNA sequence: TGTGCCAGCTCACTGGGACAGGGCGAAAACAATGAGCAGTTCTTC. This gives the protein CASSLGQGENNEQFF.

This clone was observed a few times. V and J are TRBV19 and TRBJ1-1, with D unresolved. Trimming cost V 5 bases and J 0 bases, with 7 bases left between them. The germline V gene encodes CDR1 LNHDA and CDR2 SQIVND (reference sequence). CDR3 length: 13 residues. CDR3 amino acids: CASSAYMNTEAFF. Here the CDR3 DNA reads TGTGCCAGTAGTGCCTACATGAACACTGAAGCTTTCTTT.

This sequence joins TRBV13 and TRBJ1-1; D not certain. The CDR3 length is 14 residues. The ends were cut back, 6 bases at V and 4 bases at J, with 15 bases in the middle. Germline CDR1 and CDR2: PRHDT and FYEKMQ (reference sequence). CDR3 sequence (DNA): TGTGCCAGCAGATTTAAAAGTACCTTCACTGAAGCTTTCTTT. Translating gives CASRFKSTFTEAFF.

V gene TRBV6-1 combines with J gene TRBJ1-5; a possible D gene is TRBD1 (5 bases). V shed 1 base and J shed 3 bases, with 19 bases lying between them. Looked up from germline, CDR1 is MNHNS and CDR2 is SASEGT. The CDR3 has 18 amino acids. The CDR3 here is CASSEVRPGHLYNQPQHF. The CDR3 region has the DNA TGTGCCAGCAGTGAAGTGAGGCCAGGGCACCTTTACAATCAGCCCCAGCATTTT.

The chain uses TRBV4-1 and TRBJ2-5; no definite D call. This CDR3 region has 11 residues. Between the trimmed V and J ends, which lost 0 bases and 7 bases, there was a span of 3 bases. Per the germline V gene, CDR1 is MGHRA and CDR2 is YSYEKL. CDR3 residues: CASSQEGTQYF. As DNA, the CDR3 is TGCGCCAGCAGCCAAGAAGGGACCCAGTACTTC.

CDR3 in amino acids: CASSEDRSPQETQYF. The DNA of the CDR3 is TGTGCCAGCAGTGAAGACAGGTCACCCCAAGAGACCCAGTACTTC. V is TRBV2 and J is TRBJ2-5, with D tentatively TRBD1 (5 bases). There are 15 residues in the CDR3. Trimming pared 1 base from V and 1 base from J, leaving 10 bases between. The germline V gene encodes CDR1 SNHLY and CDR2 FYNNEI.